Below are 32 T cell receptor beta chains sequenced from a single sample in a study of T cell repertoires in ileal Crohn's disease. The method was immunoSEQ multiplex PCR; TCRdb's version includes in-frame clones alone and lacks a portion of them. The repertoire has fewer than 6,500 clones, around 90% of them found once; the top ten carry 5.4%. The sequenced sample was ileal tissue. These receptor sequences come from an adult with Crohn's disease.

V gene TRBV19 combines with J gene TRBJ2-6; the match to TRBD1 covers 11 bases. CDR1 and CDR2 (germline): LNHDA, SQIVND (reference sequence). V lost 7 bases to trimming and J lost 3 bases; unmatched junction nucleotides: 11. The CDR3 totals 18 residues. The CDR3 bases are TGTGCCAGTATAGCCGGGACAGGGGGTTCGTTTGGGGCCAACGTCCTGACTTTC. Residues: CASIAGTGGSFGANVLTF.

The CDR3 DNA reads TGTGCCAGCATCGAGGGGACGACAGGGAATTCACCCCTCCACTTT. Translating gives CASIEGTTGNSPLHF. The V and J genes are TRBV28 and TRBJ1-6; 7 bases align to TRBD1. The CDR3 is 15 amino acids. The germline gives CDR1 MDHEN, CDR2 SYDVKM. The V segment lost 7 bases and the J segment 7 bases; nucleotides outside the gene matches: 10. Filled out from reference TRBV28 and TRBJ1-6, the complete variable domain reads DVKVTQSSRYLVKRTGEKVFLECVQDMDHENMFWYRQDPGLGLRLIYFSYDVKMKEKGDIPEGYSVSREKKERFSLILESASTNQTSMYLCASIEGTTGNSPLHFGNGTRLTVT.

The chain combines TRBV13 with TRBJ1-6; tentative D call: TRBD1 (5 bases). The germline V and J ends were trimmed by 1 base and 7 bases, with 17 bases remaining between them. The germline V gene has CDR1 PRHDT and CDR2 FYEKMQ (reference sequence). This CDR3 contains 17 residues. This CDR3 reads CASSLESGGWGNSPLHF. CDR3 nucleotides: TGTGCCAGCAGCTTAGAGTCGGGGGGGTGGGGGAATTCACCCCTCCACTTT.

The chain links TRBV5-6 to TRBJ1-1, with TRBD1 matching 9 bases. V lost 4 bases, J lost 1 base, and 11 bases stayed unmatched. CDR3 size: 17 residues. Per germline, CDR1 SGHDT and CDR2 YYEEEE. CDR3 amino acids: CASSRWTGVGGNTEAFF. The CDR3 DNA reads as TGTGCCAGCAGCCGCTGGACAGGGGTTGGGGGGAACACTGAAGCTTTCTTT.

This clone is large in the sample. The V gene is TRBV4-1, the J gene TRBJ2-7, with TRBD1 matching 8 bases. V lost 3 bases, J lost 2 bases, and 0 bases stayed unmatched. Germline CDR1 is MGHRA and CDR2 is YSYEKL. CDR3 size: 13 residues. CDR3 protein: CASSQDRAYEQYF. The CDR3 DNA reads as TGCGCCAGCAGCCAGGACAGGGCCTACGAGCAGTACTTC.

This rearrangement joins TRBV29-1 to TRBJ2-7; TRBD1 matches at 9 bases. V was pared by 7 bases and J by 0 bases, with 7 bases of the junction left unmatched. The V gene's germline CDR1 is SQVTM and CDR2 ANQGSEA. There are 14 residues in the CDR3. The CDR3 is CSALTGGSSYEQYF. Here the CDR3 DNA reads TGCAGCGCCCTGACAGGGGGAAGCTCCTACGAGCAGTACTTC.

V is TRBV30 and J is TRBJ1-4, with D possibly TRBD1 on 5 matching bases. The germline V gene encodes CDR1 GTSNPN and CDR2 SVGIG (reference sequence). Trimming cost V 2 bases and J 0 bases, with 16 bases left between them. The CDR3 is made up of 17 amino acids. As DNA, the CDR3 is TGTGCCTGGAGTCCCACAGGAACTTTTGCAACTAATGAAAAACTGTTTTTT. Its protein is CAWSPTGTFATNEKLFF.

This chain joins TRBV30 and TRBJ1-5; D unclear. V was shortened by 0 bases and J by 2 bases, with 5 bases between the two germline ends. Germline CDR1 is GTSNPN and CDR2 is SVGIG (reference sequence). The CDR3 totals 13 residues. CDR3 nucleotide sequence: TGTGCCTGGAGTGTACGGGGCAATCAGCCCCAGCATTTT. This gives the protein CAWSVRGNQPQHF. Using reference TRBV30 and TRBJ1-5 for the parts outside the CDR3, the full variable domain is SQTIHQWPATLVQPVGSPLSLECTVEGTSNPNLYWYRQAAGRGLQLLFYSVGIGQISSEVPQNLSASRPQDRQFILSSKKLLLSDSGFYLCAWSVRGNQPQHFGDGTRLSIL.

The V and J genes are TRBV11-3 and TRBJ2-3; 7 bases line up with TRBD2. This CDR3 has 15 residues. The V segment lost 1 base and the J segment 7 bases; nucleotides outside the gene matches: 8. The germline V gene has CDR1 SGHNT and CDR2 YENEEA. The CDR3 here is CASSLAAGMIYTQYF. The CDR3 coding sequence is TGTGCCAGCAGCTTAGCAGCGGGGATGATATATACGCAGTATTTT.

The V call is TRBV5-1, the J call TRBJ2-5; 8 bases agree with TRBD2. With V trimmed by 3 bases and J by 3 bases, 7 bases remained unmatched. The CDR3 is 15 residues long. CDR1 is SGHRS and CDR2 is YFSETQ in the germline V gene. CDR3 residues: CASSSLGSGEETQYF. The DNA for the CDR3 is TGCGCCAGCAGCTCCCTGGGTAGCGGGGAAGAGACCCAGTACTTC.

The chain couples TRBV19 to TRBJ2-2, with D unclear. Germline-derived CDR1 and CDR2 are LNHDA and SQIVND (reference sequence). V lost 4 bases to trimming and J lost 5 bases, with 8 bases between them. The CDR3 length is 13 residues. The CDR3 region has the DNA TGTGCCAGTAGTACCATTCGGACCGGGGAGCTGTTTTTT. Translating it yields CASSTIRTGELFF.

This clone has just a few counts. J is TRBJ2-7 and V is TRBV18; TRBD1 is a possible D gene (5 bases). Germline CDR1 and CDR2: KGHSH and LQKENI. The CDR3 sequence is 15 residues long. Between the trimmed V and J ends, which lost 3 bases and 2 bases, there was a span of 14 bases. The CDR3 reads CASSPSIRATYEQYF. Written as DNA, the CDR3 is TGTGCCAGCTCACCCTCGATCAGGGCTACCTACGAGCAGTACTTC.

The chain has TRBV30 and TRBJ2-3; TRBD2 matches at 7 bases. This CDR3 is 15 amino acids long. V shed 2 bases and J 2 bases; nucleotides not matched to a gene: 7. The germline V gene has CDR1 GTSNPN and CDR2 SVGIG (reference sequence). In DNA, the CDR3 is TGTGCCTGGAGTAAGCGGGGTTCCCCCACAGATACGCAGTATTTT. It codes for CAWSKRGSPTDTQYF.

The V and J genes are TRBV4-1 and TRBJ2-2, with TRBD2 matching 9 bases. V dropped 2 bases and J dropped 1; count of bases not matched to a gene: 2. Germline V lookup: CDR1 MGHRA, CDR2 YSYEKL. The CDR3 totals 16 residues. The CDR3 bases are TGCGCCAGCAGCCAACGGACTAGCGAGAACACCGGGGAGCTGTTTTTT. This sequence encodes CASSQRTSENTGELFF.

This chain joins TRBV4-3 and TRBJ1-4; tentative D call: TRBD1 (6 bases). The CDR3 runs to 15 residues. The V and J ends lost 3 bases and 7 bases respectively, with 15 bases between them. Germline lookup yields CDR1 LGHNA and CDR2 YSLEER. The CDR3 DNA sequence: TGCGCCAGCAGCCAGGGGGCAACTCAGGGTGAAAAACTGTTTTTT. Protein: CASSQGATQGEKLFF.

The gene calls are TRBV10-3 and TRBJ1-4; 9 nucleotides agree with TRBD1. The CDR3 contains 12 residues. The V segment lost 10 bases and the J segment 5 bases; nucleotides outside the gene matches: 2. Looked up from germline, CDR1 is ENHRY and CDR2 is SYGVKD. Here the CDR3 DNA reads TGTGCCACCGGACAGGGGAATGAAAAACTGTTTTTT. Translation: CATGQGNEKLFF.

The J gene is TRBJ2-3, the V gene TRBV18; perhaps TRBD2 as D (6 bases). This CDR3 has 14 residues. In germline, CDR1 is KGHSH, CDR2 LQKENI. V was cut by 7 bases and J by 1 base, with 12 bases left in between. Here the CDR3 DNA reads TGTGCCAGCTGTACGGGACTTCGCACAGATACGCAGTATTTT. The encoded protein is CASCTGLRTDTQYF.

The V gene is TRBV5-3, the J gene TRBJ2-1, with TRBD1 matching over 7 bases. TRBV5-3 is annotated as an ORF whose role is uncertain. J was trimmed by 15 bases and V by 4 bases; bases with no gene match: 16. CDR3 length equals 14 residues. The CDR3 is CARSMIPGQLDLFF. CDR3 bases: TGTGCCAGAAGCATGATACCGGGACAGCTAGATCTGTTCTTC.

This chain links TRBV19 with TRBJ2-3; 9 bases fit TRBD1. V trimming: 5 bases; J trimming: 6 bases; junction bases outside the gene matches: 3. Germline-derived CDR1 and CDR2 are LNHDA and SQIVND (reference sequence). This CDR3 contains 13 residues. The CDR3 sequence: CASSDRGWDTQYF. CDR3 sequence (DNA): TGTGCCAGTAGTGACAGGGGGTGGGATACGCAGTATTTT.

J is TRBJ2-7 and V is TRBV7-9; 7 bases match TRBD2. The germline gives CDR1 SEHNR, CDR2 FQNEAQ (reference sequence). V was clipped by 1 base and J by 3 bases; unmatched bases: 6. The CDR3 is 15 residues long. The CDR3 bases are TGTGCCAGCAGCTTAGAGTCAGCGGGAAGCTACGAGCAGTACTTC. Protein: CASSLESAGSYEQYF.

The chain employs TRBV5-4 and TRBJ2-7; D may be TRBD1 (5 bases). Trimming stripped 4 bases from V and 2 bases from J, with 10 bases between. CDR3 length: 13 amino acids. Germline CDR1 is SGHNT and CDR2 is YYREEE (reference sequence). Here the CDR3 reads CASSLRETYEQYF. The DNA of the CDR3 is TGTGCCAGCAGCCTCAGGGAAACCTACGAGCAGTACTTC.

The chain carries TRBV4-3 and TRBJ2-3; TRBD2 is a possible D gene (5 bases). The CDR3 is 14 amino acids. The germline gives CDR1 LGHNA, CDR2 YSLEER. V lost 1 base and J 3 bases, leaving 8 bases between the germline ends. CDR3: CASSQGTLTDTQYF. The CDR3 coding sequence is TGCGCCAGCAGCCAAGGGACTCTTACAGATACGCAGTATTTT.

The rearrangement links TRBV18 to TRBJ1-4; 8 bases are shared with TRBD1. Trimming cost V 8 bases and J 8 bases; bases outside gene matches: 7. The germline V gene encodes CDR1 KGHSH and CDR2 LQKENI. The CDR3 is 13 amino acids. The CDR3 DNA sequence: TGTGCCAGCACATCAGACAGGGGAGAAAAACTGTTTTTT. Protein product: CASTSDRGEKLFF.

The chain uses TRBV7-9 and TRBJ1-4; tentatively, D is TRBD1 (5 bases). Germline V gene data show CDR1 as SEHNR and CDR2 as FQNEAQ (reference sequence). This CDR3 contains 16 residues. With 3 bases removed from V and 11 bases from J, the gap between germline ends came to 22 bases. CDR3 sequence reads: CASSFLTGDGIRKLFF. In DNA, the CDR3 is TGTGCCAGCAGCTTTCTCACAGGAGACGGAATCAGGAAACTGTTTTTT.

This rearrangement joins TRBV10-3 to TRBJ2-4, with TRBD2 as a possible D gene (6 bases). The CDR3 has 13 residues. Trimming stripped 2 bases from V and 11 bases from J, with 13 bases between. In germline, CDR1 is ENHRY, CDR2 SYGVKD. The CDR3 DNA reads as TGTGCCATCAGTGAGGTGGGGGGTGGGCTTCAGTACTTC. It codes for CAISEVGGGLQYF.

V gene TRBV6-6 combines with J gene TRBJ1-2; TRBD1 matches 8 bases. The germline gives CDR1 MNHNY, CDR2 SVGAGI (reference sequence). Trimming at V came to 5 bases and at J to 2 bases, leaving 7 bases not matched to a gene. This CDR3 has 15 residues. CDR3 region: CASSPGTGQNYGYTF. As DNA, the CDR3 is TGTGCCAGCAGTCCCGGGACAGGCCAAAACTATGGCTACACCTTC.

This chain links TRBV7-9 with TRBJ2-3, with 10 bases fitting TRBD2. J gave up 2 bases and V 5 bases, and 4 bases lay outside the gene matches. The CDR3 is 15 amino acids. The germline gives CDR1 SEHNR, CDR2 FQNEAQ (reference sequence). CDR3 region: CASSELAGVTDTQYF. The CDR3 DNA follows: TGTGCCAGCAGCGAGCTAGCGGGGGTCACAGATACGCAGTATTTT.

This chain joins TRBV5-6 and TRBJ2-5; 7 bases are a match to TRBD1. Germline V gene data show CDR1 as SGHDT and CDR2 as YYEEEE. J gave up 0 bases and V 9 bases, and 8 bases lay outside the gene matches. The CDR3 length is 14 residues. The CDR3 nucleotides read TGTGCCACGAACAGGGGAAGGGACCAAGAGACCCAGTACTTC. It encodes CATNRGRDQETQYF.

The chain employs TRBV2 and TRBJ2-5; no firm D call. CDR3 length equals 13 residues. From germline, CDR1 is SNHLY and CDR2 FYNNEI. Trimming shortened V by 5 bases and J by 3 bases, and 10 bases separated the two germline ends. The CDR3 reads CASSSYYEETQYF. CDR3 sequence (DNA): TGTGCCAGCAGTTCCTATTATGAAGAGACCCAGTACTTC.

The V call is TRBV5-5, the J call TRBJ2-7; D is perhaps TRBD1 (6 bases). Germline V CDR1 and CDR2: SGHKS, YYEKEE (reference sequence). The CDR3 length is 16 residues. V lost 1 base, J lost 0 bases, and 14 bases lay in between. CDR3 in amino acids: CASSLFPDRASYEQYF. CDR3 bases: TGTGCCAGCAGCTTGTTTCCGGACAGAGCCTCCTACGAGCAGTACTTC.

V is TRBV15 and J is TRBJ2-1; TRBD2 agrees at 7 bases. CDR1 LNHNV and CDR2 YYDKDF come from the germline V gene (reference sequence). V lost 1 base to trimming and J lost 0 bases; unmatched junction nucleotides: 6. The CDR3 covers 17 residues. The CDR3: CATSRGSGASSYNEQFF. The CDR3 DNA reads as TGTGCCACCAGCAGAGGGAGCGGGGCCAGCTCCTACAATGAGCAGTTCTTC. The entire variable domain, with the rest obtained from reference TRBV15 and TRBJ2-1, is as follows: DAMVIQNPRYQVTQFGKPVTLSCSQTLNHNVMYWYQQKSSQAPKLLFHYYDKDFNNEADTPDNFQSRRPNTSFCFLDIRSPGLGDTAMYLCATSRGSGASSYNEQFFGPGTRLTVL.

The chain couples TRBV7-7 to TRBJ2-2; D gene uncertain. Deletions cut 8 bases from V and 6 bases from J, with 7 bases between. The CDR3 runs to 11 residues. Germline-derived CDR1 and CDR2 are SSHAT and FNYEAQ (reference sequence). CDR3 DNA: TGTGCCAGCGGGCCCCCCGGGGAGCTGTTTTTT. As protein: CASGPPGELFF.